This entry describes one TCR beta chain. The data were taken from a study of blood T cell repertoires in COVID-19. The method was immunoSEQ multiplex PCR; TCRdb's version includes in-frame clones alone and lacks a portion of them. The repertoire includes hundreds of thousands of clones, roughly nine tenths of them detected once, and about 8.2% sits in the top ten. Trimming removed 0 bases from V and 3 bases from J, with 9 bases in between. Looked up from germline, CDR1 is LGHDT and CDR2 is YNNKEL (reference sequence). The CDR3 loop spans 16 amino acids. This sequence originates from a woman in her forties or fifties with COVID-19, enrolled during active disease. The sequencing input was peripheral blood. The chain employs TRBV3-1 (or the pseudogene TRBV3-2) and TRBJ2-6; D gene unclear. The CDR3 loop is CASSQDRVFGANVLTF. DNA of the CDR3: TGTGCCAGCAGCCAAGATCGAGTGTTTGGGGCCAACGTCCTGACTTTC.